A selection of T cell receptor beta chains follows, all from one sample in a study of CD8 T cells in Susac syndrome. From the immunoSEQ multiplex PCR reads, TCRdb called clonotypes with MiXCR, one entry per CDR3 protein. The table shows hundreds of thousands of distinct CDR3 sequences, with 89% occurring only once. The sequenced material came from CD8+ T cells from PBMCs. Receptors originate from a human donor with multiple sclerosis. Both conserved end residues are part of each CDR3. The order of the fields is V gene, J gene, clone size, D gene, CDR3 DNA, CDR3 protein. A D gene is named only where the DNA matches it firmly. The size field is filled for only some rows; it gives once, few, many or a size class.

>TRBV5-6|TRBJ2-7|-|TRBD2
TGTGCCAGCAGCTTTGGGGGACTAGCGGGAACCGACGAGCAGTACTTC
CASSFGGLAGTDEQYF
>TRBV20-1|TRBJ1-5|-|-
TGCAGTGCTGGGACTTTTGTGGGTAATCAGCCCCAGCATTTT
CSAGTFVGNQPQHF
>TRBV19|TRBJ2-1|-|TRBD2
TGTGCCAGTAGTATGGGCCCTCCGGGACTAGGGTACAATGAGCAGTTCTTC
CASSMGPPGLGYNEQFF
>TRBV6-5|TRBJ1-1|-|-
TGTGCCAGCAGTTACTCGGGGGACATGAACACTGAAGCTTTCTTT
CASSYSGDMNTEAFF
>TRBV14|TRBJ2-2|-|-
TGTGCCAGCAGCCAATTCTTAACAACGAACACCGGGGAGCTGTTTTTT
CASSQFLTTNTGELFF
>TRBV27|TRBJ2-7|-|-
TGTGCCAGCAGCTACTGGGGGGCGCATCTAGACGAGCAGTACTTC
CASSYWGAHLDEQYF
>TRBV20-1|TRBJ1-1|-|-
TGCAGTGCTAGAGAAGGCAGGGTCACTGAAGCTTTCTTT
CSAREGRVTEAFF
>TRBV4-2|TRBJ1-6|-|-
TGTGCCAGCAGCCAAGGTGGACTCTATAATTCACCCCTCCACTTT
CASSQGGLYNSPLHF
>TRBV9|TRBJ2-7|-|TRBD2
TGTGCCAGCAGCCCCGGCGGGGGGGCCGCCTACGAGCAGTACTTC
CASSPGGGAAYEQYF
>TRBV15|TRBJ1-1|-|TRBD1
TGTGCCACCAGCGCCTCGACAGGGGGGAGGACTGAAGCTTTCTTT
CATSASTGGRTEAFF
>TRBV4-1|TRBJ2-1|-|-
TGCGCCAGCAGCCGCCTCGGGGGCCCCTTCTACAATGAGCAGTTCTTC
CASSRLGGPFYNEQFF
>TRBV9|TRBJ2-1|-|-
TGTGCCAGCAGCCCCTGGTCGACAGGAAGCCCAAACAATGAGCAGTTCTTC
CASSPWSTGSPNNEQFF
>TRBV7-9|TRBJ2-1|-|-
TGTGCCAGCAGCTTAGACGGGGGCCCCGGCGATGAGCAGTTCTTC
CASSLDGGPGDEQFF
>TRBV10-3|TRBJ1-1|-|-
TGTGCCATCATCGAAGACAGGATGAACACTGAAGCTTTCTTT
CAIIEDRMNTEAFF
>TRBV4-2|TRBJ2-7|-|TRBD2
TGTGCCAGCAGCCAAGGTATTAGCGGGAGAGACGAGCAGTACTTC
CASSQGISGRDEQYF
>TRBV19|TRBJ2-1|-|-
TGTGCCAGTAGTATATCCCAGGATCGGGGGGCATTATTCTTC
CASSISQDRGALFF
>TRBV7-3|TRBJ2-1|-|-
TGTGCCAGCAGCTTAAGGGCAGACGAGAACCAGTTCTTC
CASSLRADENQFF
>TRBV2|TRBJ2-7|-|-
TGTGCCAGCCGCGGGATCCGGTACGAGCAGTACTTC
CASRGIRYEQYF
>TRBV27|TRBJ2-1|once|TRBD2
TGTGCCAGCAGTTTATCGACTAGCGGGAGCTATGAGCAGTTCTTC
CASSLSTSGSYEQFF
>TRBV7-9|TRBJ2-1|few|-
TGTGCCAGCAGCCGACTCGACTCAGACAATGAGCAGTTCTTC
CASSRLDSDNEQFF
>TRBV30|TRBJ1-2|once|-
TGTGCCACCGACTGGACCGGGACCGCGGATGGCTACACCTTC
CATDWTGTADGYTF
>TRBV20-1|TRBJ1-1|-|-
TGCAGTGCTAGGATTTCGGCGAACACTGAAGCTTTCTTT
CSARISANTEAFF
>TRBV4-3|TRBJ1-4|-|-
TGCGCCAGCAGTCCAATCACCGCTGGGACCGGGACATTCAATGAAAAACTGTTTTTT
CASSPITAGTGTFNEKLFF
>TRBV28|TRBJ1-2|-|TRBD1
TGTGCCAGCAGTTTGACAGGGTTTCGTGGCTACACCTTC
CASSLTGFRGYTF
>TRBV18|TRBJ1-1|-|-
TGTGCCAGCTCACCTACCCTAGAGGCAACGAACACTGAAGCTTTCTTT
CASSPTLEATNTEAFF
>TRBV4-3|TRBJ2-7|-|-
TGCGCCAGCAGCCAATCCAGGGTCACCTACGAGCAGTACTTC
CASSQSRVTYEQYF
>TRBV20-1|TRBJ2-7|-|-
TGCAGTGCCACTATCGGACAGGGAGGGTCCTACGAGCAGTACTTC
CSATIGQGGSYEQYF
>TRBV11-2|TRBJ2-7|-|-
TGTGCCAGCAGCTTGATTGGTGGGGGCGGGAACGAGCAGTACTTC
CASSLIGGGGNEQYF
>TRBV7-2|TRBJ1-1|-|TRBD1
TGTGCCAGCAGCTTAGGACAACAGGGGAAGGGGGCCATGAACACTGAAGCTTTCTTT
CASSLGQQGKGAMNTEAFF
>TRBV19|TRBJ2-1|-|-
TGTGCCAGTAGATCAGAGGGCCCCATGGGTGAGCAGTTCTTC
CASRSEGPMGEQFF
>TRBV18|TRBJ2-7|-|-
TGTGCCAGCACCCGGGACTCGAGCTCCTACGAGCAGTACTTC
CASTRDSSSYEQYF
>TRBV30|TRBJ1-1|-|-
TGTGCCTGGGAAACCGGACGGTGGGCTTTCTTT
CAWETGRWAFF
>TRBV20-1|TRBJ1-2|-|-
TGCAGTGCAAGTTGGGTGACCTTC
CSASWVTF
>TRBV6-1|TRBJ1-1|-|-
TGTGCCAGCAGTGAGCCGGCAGGGGAGTTTATGAACACTGAAGCTTTCTTT
CASSEPAGEFMNTEAFF
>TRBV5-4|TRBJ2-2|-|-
TGTGCCAGCAGCACAGGGACCGTAGGTACCGGGGAGCTGTTTTTT
CASSTGTVGTGELFF
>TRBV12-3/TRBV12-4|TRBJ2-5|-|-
TGTGCCAGCAGTTTACCGGGGGACGGGTGGAAGACCCAGTACTTC
CASSLPGDGWKTQYF
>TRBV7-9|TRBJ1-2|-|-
TGTGCCAGCAGCTTAGCCGTGCCAGGGACGTCTGGGATATATGGCTACACCTTC
CASSLAVPGTSGIYGYTF
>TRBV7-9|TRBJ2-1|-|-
TGTGCCAGCAGCTTATCCCGGTTAGAGCAGTTCTTC
CASSLSRLEQFF
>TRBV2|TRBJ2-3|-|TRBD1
TGTGCCAGCAGTGATAGGTCTGCTTTCCGGGACAGTCCGTTTTTT
CASSDRSAFRDSPFF
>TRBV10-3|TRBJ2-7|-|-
TGTGCCATCAGTTCCTCGACAGGCTCCTACGAGCAGTACTTC
CAISSSTGSYEQYF
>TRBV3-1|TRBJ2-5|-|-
TGTGCCAGCAGCCAAGACTCCGGGACCGCGTACCAAGAGACCCAGTACTTC
CASSQDSGTAYQETQYF
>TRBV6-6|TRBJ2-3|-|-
TGTGCCAGCAGTTATACCCAGGGTCCAGATACGCAGTATTTT
CASSYTQGPDTQYF
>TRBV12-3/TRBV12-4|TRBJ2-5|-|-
TGTGCCAGCAGTCCCCTGAACCGAGAGACCCAGTACTTC
CASSPLNRETQYF
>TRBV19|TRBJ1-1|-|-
TGTGCCAGTAGTCCCCGGAACACTGAAGCTTTCTTT
CASSPRNTEAFF
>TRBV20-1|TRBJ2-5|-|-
TGCAGTGCTGGGGATTTCCTCCGGGACAACGGGGAGACCCAGTACTTC
CSAGDFLRDNGETQYF
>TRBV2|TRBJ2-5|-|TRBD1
TGTGCCAGCAGTGTGGGGACAGGTGACCAAGAGACCCAGTACTTC
CASSVGTGDQETQYF
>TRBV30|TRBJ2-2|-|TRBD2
TGTGCCTGGAGTGTATTAGCGGGAGCCGGGGAGCTGTTTTTT
CAWSVLAGAGELFF
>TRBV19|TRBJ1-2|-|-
TGTGCCAGTGGTCATGTGGACGGCTACACCTTC
CASGHVDGYTF
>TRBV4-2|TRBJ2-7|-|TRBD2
TGTGCCAGCAGCCAAGACCCCCAGCGGGGGGTCTACGAGCAGTACTTC
CASSQDPQRGVYEQYF
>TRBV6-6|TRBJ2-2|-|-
TGTGCCAGCAGTTACTCGCCGGGGGGCAGGACCGGGGAGCTGTTTTTT
CASSYSPGGRTGELFF
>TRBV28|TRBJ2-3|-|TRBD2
TGTGCCAGCAGTTTTGGACCCGGGGGGATGGGTACAGATACGCAGTATTTT
CASSFGPGGMGTDTQYF
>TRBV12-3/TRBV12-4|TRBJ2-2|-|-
TGTGCCAGCAGGTCCCCGGGACACCCGACCGGGGAGCTGTTTTTT
CASRSPGHPTGELFF
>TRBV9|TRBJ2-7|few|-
TGTGCCAGTAGTCCCTCAGGGGCCAGCTACGAGCAGTACTTC
CASSPSGASYEQYF
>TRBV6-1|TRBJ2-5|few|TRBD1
TGTGCCAGCAGGGTACCCGGGACAGCGTACCAAGAGACCCAGTACTTC
CASRVPGTAYQETQYF
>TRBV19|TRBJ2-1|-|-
TGTGCCAGTAAGGGAGAGACTCTCTACAATGAGCAGTTCTTC
CASKGETLYNEQFF
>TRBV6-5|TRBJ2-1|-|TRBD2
TGTGCCGTCGGGACTAGCAATTTCCATGAGCAGTTCTTC
CAVGTSNFHEQFF
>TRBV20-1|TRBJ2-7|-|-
TGCAGTGCTAGACCCCCCCGGGCTATATGGGAGCAGTACTTC
CSARPPRAIWEQYF
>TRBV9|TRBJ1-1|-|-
TGTGCCAGCAGCGTAGGGTCGTCCGGTGAAGCTTTCTTT
CASSVGSSGEAFF